This T cell receptor (beta chain) appears in the sequencing data of a study of T cells after posttransplantation cyclophosphamide. A marrow graft followed busulfan-fludarabine conditioning, with cyclophosphamide on days +3 and +4. TCRdb's table, derived via immunoSEQ multiplex PCR, lists solely in-frame clones and lacks some. Sampling found roughly 14,000 clones, none seen once. Germline CDR1 reads SGHRS; CDR2 reads YFSETQ. CDR3 length equals 17 residues. J was trimmed by 3 bases and V by 4 bases; bases with no gene match: 15. This clone was detected many times. The receptor's source is a female patient aged 40-49 years who received an allogeneic stem cell transplant from a related donor, was CMV-positive, and had no GVHD. The T cells may come from the graft donor. The chain combines TRBV5-1 with TRBJ1-1, with 7 positions matching TRBD1. The specimen comprised PBMCs, sampled around 1,100 days after allogeneic stem cell transplant with posttransplant cyclophosphamide. CDR3 sequence: CASSRQGGPGRDTEAFF. In DNA form, the CDR3 reads TGCGCCAGCAGCCGACAGGGTGGCCCTGGGCGGGACACTGAAGCTTTCTTT.